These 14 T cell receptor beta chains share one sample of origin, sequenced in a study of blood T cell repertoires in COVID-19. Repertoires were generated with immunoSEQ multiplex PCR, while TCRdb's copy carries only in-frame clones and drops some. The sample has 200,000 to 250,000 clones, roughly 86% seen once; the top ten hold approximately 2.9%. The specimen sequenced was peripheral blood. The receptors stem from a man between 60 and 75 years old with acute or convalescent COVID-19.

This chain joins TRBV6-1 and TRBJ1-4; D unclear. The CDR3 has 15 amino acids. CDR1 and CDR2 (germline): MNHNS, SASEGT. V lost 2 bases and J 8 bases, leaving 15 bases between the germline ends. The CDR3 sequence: CASSEFRASREKLFF. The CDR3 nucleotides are TGTGCCAGCAGTGAATTTCGAGCCTCTCGGGAAAAACTGTTTTTT.

CDR3 bases: TGTGCCAGCAGTTTTCTCACGCAGGGCACTGAAGCTTTCTTT. Residues: CASSFLTQGTEAFF. The rearrangement joins TRBV28 to TRBJ1-1; D perhaps matches TRBD1 (5 bases). The CDR3 contains 14 residues. Germline-derived CDR1 and CDR2 are MDHEN and SYDVKM. V lost 3 bases and J 4 bases, leaving 12 bases between the germline ends. Combining the CDR3 with reference TRBV28 and TRBJ1-1 gives the whole variable domain DVKVTQSSRYLVKRTGEKVFLECVQDMDHENMFWYRQDPGLGLRLIYFSYDVKMKEKGDIPEGYSVSREKKERFSLILESASTNQTSMYLCASSFLTQGTEAFFGQGTRLTVV.

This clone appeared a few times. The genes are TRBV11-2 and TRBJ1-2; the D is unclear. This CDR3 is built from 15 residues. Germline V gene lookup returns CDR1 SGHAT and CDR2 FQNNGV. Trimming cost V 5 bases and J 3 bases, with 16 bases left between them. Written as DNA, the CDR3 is TGTGCCAGCAGCCAAACAGTTCCCCCCTACTATGGCTACACCTTC. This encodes CASSQTVPPYYGYTF.

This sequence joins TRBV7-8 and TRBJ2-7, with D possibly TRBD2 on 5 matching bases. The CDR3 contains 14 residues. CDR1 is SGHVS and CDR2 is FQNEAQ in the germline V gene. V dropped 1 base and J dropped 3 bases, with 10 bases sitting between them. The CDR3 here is CASSLGPGNYEQYF. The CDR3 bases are TGTGCCAGCAGCTTAGGCCCGGGGAACTACGAGCAGTACTTC.

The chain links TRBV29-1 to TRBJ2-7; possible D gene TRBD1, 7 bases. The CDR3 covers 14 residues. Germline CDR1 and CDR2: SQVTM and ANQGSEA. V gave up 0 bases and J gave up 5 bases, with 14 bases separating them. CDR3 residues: CSVEEQGRLNEQYF. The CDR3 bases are TGCAGCGTTGAAGAACAGGGGAGGCTAAACGAGCAGTACTTC.

The CDR3 spells CASSQPGTLSGEQYF. DNA for the CDR3: TGCGCCAGCAGCCAACCCGGGACTTTATCGGGAGAGCAGTACTTC. The chain carries TRBV4-1 and TRBJ2-7, with a weak D call TRBD2 (6 bases). This CDR3 comprises 15 residues. V gave up 2 bases and J gave up 7 bases, with 18 bases separating them. In germline, CDR1 is MGHRA, CDR2 YSYEKL.

The CDR3 here is CASSGRLAGGLYEQYF. The CDR3 DNA sequence: TGCGCCAGCAGCGGGCGACTAGCGGGGGGGCTATACGAGCAGTACTTC. This chain joins TRBV5-1 and TRBJ2-7, with 14 bases lining up with TRBD2. The CDR3 runs to 16 residues. In germline, CDR1 is SGHRS, CDR2 YFSETQ. V lost 4 bases and J lost 4; bases outside the gene matches: 7.

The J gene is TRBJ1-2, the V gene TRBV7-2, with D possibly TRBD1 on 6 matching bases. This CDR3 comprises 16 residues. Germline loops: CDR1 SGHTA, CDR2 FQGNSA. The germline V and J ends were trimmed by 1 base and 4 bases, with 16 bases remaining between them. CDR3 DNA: TGTGCCAGCAGCTTAGGTGGGGGGGGCGCTGGCTATGGCTACACCTTC. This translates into CASSLGGGGAGYGYTF.

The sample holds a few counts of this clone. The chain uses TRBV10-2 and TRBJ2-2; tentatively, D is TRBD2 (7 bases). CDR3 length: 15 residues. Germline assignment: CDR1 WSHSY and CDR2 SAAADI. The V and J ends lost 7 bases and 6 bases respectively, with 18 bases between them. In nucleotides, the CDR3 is TGCGCCAGCACCGGGACACCTGGGGGGGCCGGGGAGCTGTTTTTT. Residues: CASTGTPGGAGELFF.

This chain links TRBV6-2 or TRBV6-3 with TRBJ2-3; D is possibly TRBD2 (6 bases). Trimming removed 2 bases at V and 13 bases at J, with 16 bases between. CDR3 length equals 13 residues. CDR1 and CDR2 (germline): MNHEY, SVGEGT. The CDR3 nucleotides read TGTGCCAGCAGTTACATCATGGGGGGAACTGAGTATTTT. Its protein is CASSYIMGGTEYF.

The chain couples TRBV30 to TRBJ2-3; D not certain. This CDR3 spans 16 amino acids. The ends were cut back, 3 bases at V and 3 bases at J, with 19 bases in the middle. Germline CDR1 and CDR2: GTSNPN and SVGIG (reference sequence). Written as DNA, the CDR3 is TGTGCCTGGAGCCGCCTATTGCCGTCCTCAACAGATACGCAGTATTTT. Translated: CAWSRLLPSSTDTQYF.

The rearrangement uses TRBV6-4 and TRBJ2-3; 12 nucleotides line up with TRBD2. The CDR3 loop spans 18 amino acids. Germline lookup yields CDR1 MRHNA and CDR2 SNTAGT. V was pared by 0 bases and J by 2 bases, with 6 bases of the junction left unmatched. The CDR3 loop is CASSDSPSGGAITDTQYF. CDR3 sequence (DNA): TGTGCCAGCAGTGACTCGCCTAGCGGGGGGGCCATCACAGATACGCAGTATTTT.

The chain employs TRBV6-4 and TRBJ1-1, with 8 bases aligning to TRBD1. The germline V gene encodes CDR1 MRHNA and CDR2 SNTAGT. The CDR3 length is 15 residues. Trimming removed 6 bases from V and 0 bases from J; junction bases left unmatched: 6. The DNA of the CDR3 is TGTGCCAGCAGGAAAGGGGACAGGATGAACACTGAAGCTTTCTTT. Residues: CASRKGDRMNTEAFF.

In DNA form, the CDR3 reads TGTGCCAGCAGCCCGACAGAGTCAAATTCACCCCTCCACTTT. Translating gives CASSPTESNSPLHF. The V gene is TRBV16, the J gene TRBJ1-6, with a weak D call TRBD1 (5 bases). Trimming cost V 4 bases and J 7 bases, with 11 bases left between them. CDR1 is KGHSY, CDR2 FQNENV, per germline. The CDR3 extends over 14 amino acids.